The TCR beta chain described here comes from a study of T cell repertoires in cytomegalovirus infection. The V and J ends lost 1 base and 5 bases respectively, with 11 bases between them. The CDR3 is made up of 14 amino acids. Germline V gene data show CDR1 as SEHNR and CDR2 as FQNEAQ (reference sequence). MiXCR, applied by TCRdb to the reads, yields one record per CDR3 protein. This table has about 450,000 distinct CDR3 sequences, about a third appearing once. This clonotype was counted only a few times. The clonotype comes from a human donor in good health (CMV status not recorded). Some clones in this sample may be carry-over from other donors' samples. The sample was PBMCs. The rearrangement joins TRBV7-9 to TRBJ1-1; D is uncertain. Here the CDR3 DNA reads TGTGCCAGCAGCTTAGGAGGGAGCAAGACTGAAGCTTTCTTT. The encoded protein is CASSLGGSKTEAFF.